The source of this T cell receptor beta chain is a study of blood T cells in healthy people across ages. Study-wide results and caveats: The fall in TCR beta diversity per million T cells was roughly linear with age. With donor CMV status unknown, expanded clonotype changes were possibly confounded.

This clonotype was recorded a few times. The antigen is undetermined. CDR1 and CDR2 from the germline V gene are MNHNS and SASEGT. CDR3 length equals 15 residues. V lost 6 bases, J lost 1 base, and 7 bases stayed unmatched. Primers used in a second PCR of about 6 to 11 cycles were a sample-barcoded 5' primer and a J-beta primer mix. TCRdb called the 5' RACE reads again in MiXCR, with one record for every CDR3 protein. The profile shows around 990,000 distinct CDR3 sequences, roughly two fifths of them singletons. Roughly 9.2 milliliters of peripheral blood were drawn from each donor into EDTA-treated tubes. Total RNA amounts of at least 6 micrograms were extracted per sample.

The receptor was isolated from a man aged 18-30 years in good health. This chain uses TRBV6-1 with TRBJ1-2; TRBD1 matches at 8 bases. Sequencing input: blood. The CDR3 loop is CASSSTGQDNYGYTF. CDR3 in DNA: TGTGCCAGCAGCTCCACGGGACAGGATAACTATGGCTACACCTTC.